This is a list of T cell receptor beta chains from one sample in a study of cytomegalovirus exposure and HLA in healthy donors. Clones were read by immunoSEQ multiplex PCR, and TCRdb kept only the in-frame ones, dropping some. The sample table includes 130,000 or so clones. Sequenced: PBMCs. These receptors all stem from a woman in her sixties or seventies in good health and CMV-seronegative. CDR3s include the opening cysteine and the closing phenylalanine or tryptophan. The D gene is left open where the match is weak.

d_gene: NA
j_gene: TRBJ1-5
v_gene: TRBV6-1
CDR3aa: CASYILGGNNQPQHF
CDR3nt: TGTGCCAGCTATATTTTGGGGGGGAACAATCAGCCCCAGCATTTT

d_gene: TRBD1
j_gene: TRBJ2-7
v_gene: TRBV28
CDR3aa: CASSPYAQGASSYEQYF
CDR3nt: TGTGCCAGCAGTCCCTACGCACAGGGGGCGTCCTCCTACGAGCAGTACTTC

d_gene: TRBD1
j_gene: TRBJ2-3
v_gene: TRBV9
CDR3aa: CASSASSGTGAWQHDTQYF
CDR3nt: TGTGCCAGCAGCGCATCATCCGGGACAGGGGCCTGGCAGCATGATACGCAGTATTTT

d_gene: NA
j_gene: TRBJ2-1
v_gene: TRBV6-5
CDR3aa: CASSYRGYPYNEQFF
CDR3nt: TGTGCCAGCAGTTACAGGGGATACCCCTACAATGAGCAGTTCTTC

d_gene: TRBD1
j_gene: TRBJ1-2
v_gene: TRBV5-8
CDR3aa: CASSFTGGQEVYGYTF
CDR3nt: TGTGCCAGCAGCTTCACGGGTGGACAGGAGGTCTATGGCTACACCTTC

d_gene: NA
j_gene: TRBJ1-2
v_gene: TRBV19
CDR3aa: CASSIVGQYGYTF
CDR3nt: TGTGCCAGTAGTATAGTGGGGCAATATGGCTACACCTTC

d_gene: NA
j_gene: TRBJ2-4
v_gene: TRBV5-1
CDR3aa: CASSLNRIAKNIQYF
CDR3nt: TGCGCCAGCAGCTTGAACAGAATAGCCAAAAACATTCAGTACTTC

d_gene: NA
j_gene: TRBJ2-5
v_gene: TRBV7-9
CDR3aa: CASSPQETQYF
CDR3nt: TGTGCCAGCAGCCCACAAGAGACCCAGTACTTC

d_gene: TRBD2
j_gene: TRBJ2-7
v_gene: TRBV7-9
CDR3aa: CASSPSTTSGRALYEQYF
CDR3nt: TGTGCCAGCAGCCCCTCCACCACTAGCGGGAGGGCACTCTACGAGCAGTACTTC

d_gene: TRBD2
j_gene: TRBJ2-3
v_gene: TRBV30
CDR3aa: CAWSTASGSTDTQYF
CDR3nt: TGTGCCTGGAGTACAGCTAGCGGGAGCACAGATACGCAGTATTTT

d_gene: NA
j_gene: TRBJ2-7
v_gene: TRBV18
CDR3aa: CASSPPATEAYEQYF
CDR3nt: TGTGCCAGCTCACCACCTGCGACAGAGGCCTACGAGCAGTACTTC

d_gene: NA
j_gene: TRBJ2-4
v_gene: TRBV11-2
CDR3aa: CASSPDLGGNIQYF
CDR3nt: TGTGCCAGCAGCCCGGACCTGGGGGGAAACATTCAGTACTTC

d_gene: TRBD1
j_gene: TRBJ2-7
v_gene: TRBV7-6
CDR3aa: CASSPSGQYYEQYF
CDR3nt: TGTGCCAGCAGCCCCTCGGGACAGTACTACGAGCAGTACTTC

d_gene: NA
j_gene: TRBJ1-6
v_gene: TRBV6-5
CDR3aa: CASNLGQRNSPLHF
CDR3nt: TGTGCCAGCAACCTAGGACAGAGAAATTCACCCCTCCACTTT

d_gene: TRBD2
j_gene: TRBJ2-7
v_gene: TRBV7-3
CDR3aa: CASSLGRGVTYEQYF
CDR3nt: TGTGCCAGCAGCTTAGGGCGGGGGGTAACCTACGAGCAGTACTTC

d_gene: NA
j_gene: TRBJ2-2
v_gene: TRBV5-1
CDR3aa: CASSLEGSGNTGELFF
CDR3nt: TGCGCCAGCAGCTTGGAGGGTAGCGGCAACACCGGGGAGCTGTTTTTT

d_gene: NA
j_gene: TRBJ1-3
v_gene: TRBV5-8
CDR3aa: CASSAEAGGNTIYF
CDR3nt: TGTGCCAGCAGCGCCGAAGCCGGTGGAAACACCATATATTTT

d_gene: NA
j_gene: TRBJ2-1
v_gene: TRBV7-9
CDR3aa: CASSQLGGEEFF
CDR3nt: TGTGCCAGCAGCCAACTAGGTGGGGAGGAGTTCTTC

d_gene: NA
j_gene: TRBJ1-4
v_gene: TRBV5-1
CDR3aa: CASSLVGHNNEKLFF
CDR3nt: TGCGCCAGCAGCTTGGTGGGGCACAATAATGAAAAACTGTTTTTT

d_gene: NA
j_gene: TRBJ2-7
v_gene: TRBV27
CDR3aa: CASTPTSGEQYF
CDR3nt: TGTGCCAGCACCCCGACGTCAGGCGAGCAGTACTTC